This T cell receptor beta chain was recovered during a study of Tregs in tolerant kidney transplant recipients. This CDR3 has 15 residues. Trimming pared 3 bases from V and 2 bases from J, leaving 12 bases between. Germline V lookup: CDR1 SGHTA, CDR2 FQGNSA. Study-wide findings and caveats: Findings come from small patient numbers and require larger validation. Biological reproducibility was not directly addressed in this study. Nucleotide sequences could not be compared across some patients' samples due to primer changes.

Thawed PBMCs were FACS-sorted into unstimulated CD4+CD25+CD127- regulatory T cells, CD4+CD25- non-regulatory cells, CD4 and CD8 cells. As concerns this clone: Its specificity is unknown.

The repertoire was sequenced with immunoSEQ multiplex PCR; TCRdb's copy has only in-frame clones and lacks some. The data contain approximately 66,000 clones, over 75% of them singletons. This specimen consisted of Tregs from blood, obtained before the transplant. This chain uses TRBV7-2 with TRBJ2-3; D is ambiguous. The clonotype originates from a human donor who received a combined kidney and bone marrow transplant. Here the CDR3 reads CASSFDPGTTDTQYF. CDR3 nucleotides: TGTGCCAGCAGCTTTGACCCAGGAACCACAGATACGCAGTATTTT.